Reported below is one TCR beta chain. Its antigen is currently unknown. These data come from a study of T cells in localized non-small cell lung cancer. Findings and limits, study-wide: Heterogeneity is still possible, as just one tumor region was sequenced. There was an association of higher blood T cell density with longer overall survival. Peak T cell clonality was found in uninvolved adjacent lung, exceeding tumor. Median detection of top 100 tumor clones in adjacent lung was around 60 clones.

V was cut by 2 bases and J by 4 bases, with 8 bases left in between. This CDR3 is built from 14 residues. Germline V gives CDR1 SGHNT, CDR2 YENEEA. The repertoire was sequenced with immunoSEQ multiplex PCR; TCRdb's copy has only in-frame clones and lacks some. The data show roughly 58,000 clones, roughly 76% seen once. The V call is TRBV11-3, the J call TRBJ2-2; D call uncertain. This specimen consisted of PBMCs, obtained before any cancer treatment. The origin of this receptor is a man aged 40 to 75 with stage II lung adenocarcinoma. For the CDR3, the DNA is TGTGCCAGCAGCTTATTAGGGCGCACCGGGGAGCTGTTTTTT. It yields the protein CASSLLGRTGELFF.